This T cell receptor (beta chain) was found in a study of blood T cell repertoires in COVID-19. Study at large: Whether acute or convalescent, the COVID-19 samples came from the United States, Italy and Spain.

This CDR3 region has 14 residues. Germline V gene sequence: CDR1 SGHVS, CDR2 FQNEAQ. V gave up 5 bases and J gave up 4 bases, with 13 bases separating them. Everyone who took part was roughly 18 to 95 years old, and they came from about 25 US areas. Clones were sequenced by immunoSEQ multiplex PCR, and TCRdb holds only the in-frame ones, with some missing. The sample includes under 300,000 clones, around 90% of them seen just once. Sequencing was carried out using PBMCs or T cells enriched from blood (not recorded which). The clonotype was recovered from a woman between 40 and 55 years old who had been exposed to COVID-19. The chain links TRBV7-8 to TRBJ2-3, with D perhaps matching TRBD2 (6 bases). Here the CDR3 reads CASSLSGTPDTQYF. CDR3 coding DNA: TGTGCCAGCAGCCTATCCGGGACTCCAGATACGCAGTATTTT.